What follows describes a single T cell receptor beta chain. Its target is not known. The PCR employed 60 Vbeta primers together with 13 Jbeta primers. Original analysis: Later reanalysis found 75 million to 95 million unique TCR beta chains, some 10 million of them shared. The data were produced by immunoSEQ multiplex PCR, yet TCRdb's version contains in-frame clones alone and is incomplete. The DNA gave D and trimming, while V, J and clone size come from that table. The table shows about 83,000 clones, with over 60% occurring only once. This entry comes from a study of cytomegalovirus exposure and HLA in healthy donors. The overall study: Earlier sequencing of about 200 million T cells yielded approximately 120 million unique TCR beta sequences. Among the 400 or so donors who were genotyped, 81% fell in the genetic ancestry cluster that is associated with self-reported Caucasian donors.

Germline values: CDR1 SGHTA, CDR2 FQGNSA. CDR3 size: 13 residues. V lost 1 base, J lost 10 bases, and 12 bases lay in between. Regarding the study as a whole: V- and J-gene trimming of TCR beta was linked (in a later analysis) to a missense DCLRE1C variant.

This receptor was obtained from a man in his sixties in good health and CMV-seronegative. The V call is TRBV7-2, the J call TRBJ2-3, with D perhaps matching TRBD1 (5 bases). Sequencing used PBMCs. CDR3 sequence (DNA): TGTGCCAGCAGCTTAGTGGGGCCGTTTCCGCAGTATTTT. Residues: CASSLVGPFPQYF.